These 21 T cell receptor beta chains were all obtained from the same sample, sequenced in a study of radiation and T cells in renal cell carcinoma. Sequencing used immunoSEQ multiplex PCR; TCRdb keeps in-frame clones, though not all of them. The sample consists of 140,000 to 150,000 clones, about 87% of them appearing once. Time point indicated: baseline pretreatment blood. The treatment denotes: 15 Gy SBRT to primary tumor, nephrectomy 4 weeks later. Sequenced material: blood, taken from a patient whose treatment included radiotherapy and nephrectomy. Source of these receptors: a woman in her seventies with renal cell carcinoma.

The CDR3: CASSIWDKDQPQHF. Written as DNA, the CDR3 is TGTGCCAGCAGCATTTGGGACAAAGATCAGCCCCAGCATTTT. V and J are TRBV28 and TRBJ1-5; maybe TRBD1 (6 bases). The V gene's germline CDR1 is MDHEN and CDR2 SYDVKM. The CDR3 totals 14 residues. V lost 6 bases and J 5 bases, leaving 14 bases between the germline ends.

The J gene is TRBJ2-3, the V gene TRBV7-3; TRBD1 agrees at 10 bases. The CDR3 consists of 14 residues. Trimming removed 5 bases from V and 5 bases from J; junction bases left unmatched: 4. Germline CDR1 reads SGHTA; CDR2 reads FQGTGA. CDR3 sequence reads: CASSATGGKDTQYF. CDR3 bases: TGTGCCAGCAGCGCGACAGGGGGCAAAGATACGCAGTATTTT.

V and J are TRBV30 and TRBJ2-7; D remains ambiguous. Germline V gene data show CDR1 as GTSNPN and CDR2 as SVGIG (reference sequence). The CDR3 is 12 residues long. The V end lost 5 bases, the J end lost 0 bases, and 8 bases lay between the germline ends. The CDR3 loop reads CAWDESSYEQYF. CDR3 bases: TGTGCCTGGGACGAGAGCTCCTACGAGCAGTACTTC.

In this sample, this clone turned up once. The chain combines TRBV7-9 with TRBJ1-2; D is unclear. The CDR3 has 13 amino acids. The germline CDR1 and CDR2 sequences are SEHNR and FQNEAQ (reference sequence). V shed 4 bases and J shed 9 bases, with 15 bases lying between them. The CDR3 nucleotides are TGTGCCAGCAGCTCCAGGTCCCCTATTAGCTACACCTTC. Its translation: CASSSRSPISYTF.

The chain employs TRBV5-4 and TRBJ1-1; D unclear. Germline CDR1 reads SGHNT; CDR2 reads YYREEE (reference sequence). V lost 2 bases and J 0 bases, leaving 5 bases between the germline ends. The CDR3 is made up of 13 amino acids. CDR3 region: CASSFEMNTEAFF. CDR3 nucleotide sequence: TGTGCCAGCAGCTTCGAAATGAACACTGAAGCTTTCTTT.

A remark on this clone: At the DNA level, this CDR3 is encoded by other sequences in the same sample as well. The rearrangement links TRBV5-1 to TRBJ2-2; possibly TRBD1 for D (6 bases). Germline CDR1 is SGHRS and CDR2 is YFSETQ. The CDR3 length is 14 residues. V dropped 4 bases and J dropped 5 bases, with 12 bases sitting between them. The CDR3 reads CASSLTGGTGELFF. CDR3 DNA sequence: TGCGCCAGCAGCCTGACAGGTGGAACCGGGGAGCTGTTTTTT.

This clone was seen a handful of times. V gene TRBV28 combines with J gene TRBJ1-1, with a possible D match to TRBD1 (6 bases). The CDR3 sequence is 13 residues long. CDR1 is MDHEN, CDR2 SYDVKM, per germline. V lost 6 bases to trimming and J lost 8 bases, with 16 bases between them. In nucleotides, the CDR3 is TGTGCCAGCAGATTTTCGGGGGGCCAGGAAGCTTTCTTT. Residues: CASRFSGGQEAFF.

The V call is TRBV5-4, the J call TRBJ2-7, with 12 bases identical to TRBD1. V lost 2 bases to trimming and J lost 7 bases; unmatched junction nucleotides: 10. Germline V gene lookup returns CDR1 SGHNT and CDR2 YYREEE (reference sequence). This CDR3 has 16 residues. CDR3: CASSFWAGQGAGEQYF. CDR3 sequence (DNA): TGTGCCAGCAGCTTCTGGGCGGGACAGGGGGCTGGGGAGCAGTACTTC.

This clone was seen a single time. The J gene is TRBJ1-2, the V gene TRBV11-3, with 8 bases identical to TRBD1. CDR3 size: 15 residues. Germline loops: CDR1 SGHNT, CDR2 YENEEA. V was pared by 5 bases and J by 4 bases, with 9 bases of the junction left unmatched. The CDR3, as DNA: TGTGCCAGCAGCCCTAGGACAGGGCCGAGCTATGGCTACACCTTC. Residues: CASSPRTGPSYGYTF.

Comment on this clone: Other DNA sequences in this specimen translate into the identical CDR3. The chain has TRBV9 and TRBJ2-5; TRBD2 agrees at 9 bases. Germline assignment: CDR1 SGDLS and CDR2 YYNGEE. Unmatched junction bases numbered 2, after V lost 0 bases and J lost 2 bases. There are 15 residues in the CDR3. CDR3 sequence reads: CASSVAAGGQETQYF. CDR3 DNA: TGTGCCAGCAGCGTAGCGGCGGGGGGGCAAGAGACCCAGTACTTC.

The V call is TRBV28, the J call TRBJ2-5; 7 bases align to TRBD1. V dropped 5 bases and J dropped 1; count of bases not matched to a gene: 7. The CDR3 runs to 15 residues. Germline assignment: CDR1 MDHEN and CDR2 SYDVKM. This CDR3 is CASSPLRGFQETQYF. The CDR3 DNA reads TGTGCCAGCAGTCCCCTCAGGGGGTTCCAAGAGACCCAGTACTTC.

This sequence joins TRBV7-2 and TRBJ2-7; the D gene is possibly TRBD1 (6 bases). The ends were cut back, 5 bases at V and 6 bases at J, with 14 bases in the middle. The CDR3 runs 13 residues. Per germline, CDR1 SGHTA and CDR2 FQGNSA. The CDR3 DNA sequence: TGTGCCAGCAGCCTAACAGGGAAGATCGAGCAGTACTTC. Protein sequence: CASSLTGKIEQYF. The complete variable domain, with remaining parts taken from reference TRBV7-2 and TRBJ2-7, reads GAGVSQSPSNKVTEKGKDVELRCDPISGHTALYWYRQSLGQGLEFLIYFQGNSAPDKSGLPSDRFSAERTGGSVSTLTIQRTQQEDSAVYLCASSLTGKIEQYFGPGTRLTVT.

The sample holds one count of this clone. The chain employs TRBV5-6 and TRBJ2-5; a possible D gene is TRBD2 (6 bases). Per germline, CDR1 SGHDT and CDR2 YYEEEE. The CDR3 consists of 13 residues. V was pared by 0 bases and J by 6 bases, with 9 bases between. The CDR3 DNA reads TGTGCCAGCAGCTTGGGGAGGGTTCAGACCCAGTACTTC. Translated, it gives CASSLGRVQTQYF.

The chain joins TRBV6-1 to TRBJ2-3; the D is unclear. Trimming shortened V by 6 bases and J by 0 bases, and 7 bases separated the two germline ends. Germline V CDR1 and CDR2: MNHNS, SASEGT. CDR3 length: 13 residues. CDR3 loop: CASRVLSTDTQYF. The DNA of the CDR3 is TGTGCCAGCAGAGTGCTGAGCACAGATACGCAGTATTTT.

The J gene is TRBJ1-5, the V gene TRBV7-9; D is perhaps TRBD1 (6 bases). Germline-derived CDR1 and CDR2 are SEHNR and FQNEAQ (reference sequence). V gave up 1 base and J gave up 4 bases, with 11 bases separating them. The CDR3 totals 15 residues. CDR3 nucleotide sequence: TGTGCCAGCAGCTTAGACGCAGGGGTTAATCAGCCCCAGCATTTT. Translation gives CASSLDAGVNQPQHF.

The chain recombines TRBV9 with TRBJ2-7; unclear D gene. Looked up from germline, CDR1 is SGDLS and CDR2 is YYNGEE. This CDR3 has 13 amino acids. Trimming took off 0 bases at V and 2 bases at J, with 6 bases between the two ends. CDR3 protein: CASSVGPAYEQYF. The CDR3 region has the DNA TGTGCCAGCAGCGTAGGGCCGGCCTACGAGCAGTACTTC.

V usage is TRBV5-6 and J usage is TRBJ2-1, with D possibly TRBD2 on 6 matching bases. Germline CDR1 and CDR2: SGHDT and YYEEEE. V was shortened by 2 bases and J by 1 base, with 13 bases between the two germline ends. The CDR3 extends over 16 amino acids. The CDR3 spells CASSFGGAISYNEQFF. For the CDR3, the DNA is TGTGCCAGCAGCTTTGGAGGGGCAATATCCTACAATGAGCAGTTCTTC.

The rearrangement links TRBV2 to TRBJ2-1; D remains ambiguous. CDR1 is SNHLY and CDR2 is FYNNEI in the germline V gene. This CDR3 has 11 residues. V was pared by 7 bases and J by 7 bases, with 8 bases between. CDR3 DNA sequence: TGTGCCAGCAAGGGTATGAATGAGCAGTTCTTC. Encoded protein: CASKGMNEQFF. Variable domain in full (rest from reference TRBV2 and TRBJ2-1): EPEVTQTPSHQVTQMGQEVILRCVPISNHLYFYWYRQILGQKVEFLVSFYNNEISEKSEIFDDQFSVERPDGSNFTLKIRSTKLEDSAMYFCASKGMNEQFFGPGTRLTVL.

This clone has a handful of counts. CDR3 bases: TGCGCCAGCAGCCGACTAGCGGGGGGCACAGATACGCAGTATTTT. This sequence encodes CASSRLAGGTDTQYF. The chain recombines TRBV4-1 with TRBJ2-3; 12 bases match TRBD2. With 4 bases clipped from V and 1 base from J, the junction kept 0 bases outside the gene matches. CDR1 and CDR2 from the germline V gene are MGHRA and YSYEKL. CDR3 size: 15 residues.

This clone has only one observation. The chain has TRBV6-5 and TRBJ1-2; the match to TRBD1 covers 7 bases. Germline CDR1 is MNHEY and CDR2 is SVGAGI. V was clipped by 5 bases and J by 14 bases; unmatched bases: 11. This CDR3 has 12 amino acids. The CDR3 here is CASSPGTALWTF. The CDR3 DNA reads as TGTGCCAGCAGTCCTGGGACAGCCCTTTGGACCTTC.

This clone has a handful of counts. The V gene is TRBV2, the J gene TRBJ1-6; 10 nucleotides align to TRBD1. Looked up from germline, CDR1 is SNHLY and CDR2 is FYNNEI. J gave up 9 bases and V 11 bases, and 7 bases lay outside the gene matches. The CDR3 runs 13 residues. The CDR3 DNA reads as TGTGCCGGGGAAGGACAGGGGGTTTCACCCCTCCACTTT. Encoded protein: CAGEGQGVSPLHF.